These 5 T cell receptor beta chains originate from one sample sequenced in a study of blood T cell repertoires in COVID-19. The data were produced by immunoSEQ multiplex PCR, yet TCRdb's version contains in-frame clones alone and is incomplete. This sample has over 15,000 clones, with 90% to 95% found just once. The source material was peripheral blood. These receptors originate from a human donor in a cohort sampled during active COVID-19.

In DNA, the CDR3 is TGTGCCTGGAGCCTATTGGACAGCTTTAATGAAAAACTGTTTTTT. This encodes CAWSLLDSFNEKLFF. The chain carries TRBV30 and TRBJ1-4, with a weak D call TRBD1 (6 bases). The CDR3 has 15 amino acids. V gave up 3 bases and J gave up 4 bases, with 15 bases separating them. The germline CDR1 and CDR2 sequences are GTSNPN and SVGIG (reference sequence).

The chain has TRBV5-4 and TRBJ2-5; tentatively, D is TRBD2 (5 bases). V lost 0 bases and J 3 bases, leaving 9 bases between the germline ends. The CDR3 length is 14 residues. In germline, CDR1 is SGHNT, CDR2 YYREEE (reference sequence). The CDR3: CASSLVSGKETQYF. The DNA for the CDR3 is TGTGCCAGCAGCTTGGTTTCGGGGAAAGAGACCCAGTACTTC.

This clone was seen more than once but under ten times. V is TRBV28 and J is TRBJ2-2; D is perhaps TRBD1 (6 bases). V lost 8 bases and J 4 bases, leaving 17 bases between the germline ends. This CDR3 is 15 amino acids long. Germline CDR1 is MDHEN and CDR2 is SYDVKM. In DNA, the CDR3 is TGTGCCAGCTCGATGGGGACACGCACCACCGGGGAGCTGTTTTTT. It is translated as CASSMGTRTTGELFF.

The chain joins TRBV13 to TRBJ2-1; D ambiguous. V lost 3 bases to trimming and J lost 6 bases, with 9 bases between them. The germline CDR1 and CDR2 sequences are PRHDT and FYEKMQ (reference sequence). The CDR3 has 13 amino acids. The CDR3 DNA reads as TGTGCCAGCAGCTTTTCACTCCGCAATGAGCAGTTCTTC. As protein: CASSFSLRNEQFF. Combining the CDR3 with reference TRBV13 and TRBJ2-1 gives the whole variable domain AAGVIQSPRHLIKEKRETATLKCYPIPRHDTVYWYQQGPGQDPQFLISFYEKMQSDKGSIPDRFSAQQFSDYHSELNMSSLELGDSALYFCASSFSLRNEQFFGPGTRLTVL.

V is TRBV11-2 and J is TRBJ2-1, with 8 nucleotides matching TRBD1. V trimming: 2 bases; J trimming: 2 bases; junction bases outside the gene matches: 11. From germline, CDR1 is SGHAT and CDR2 FQNNGV. This CDR3 spans 18 amino acids. CDR3 bases: TGTGCCAGCAGCTTAATAACCTTGACAGGGGTGGCCTACAATGAGCAGTTCTTC. This encodes CASSLITLTGVAYNEQFF.